The 2 T cell receptor beta chains below all came from one sample that was sequenced in a study of blood T cell repertoires in COVID-19. Data came from immunoSEQ multiplex PCR; TCRdb stores just in-frame clones and leaves some out. The sample lists under 250,000 clones, 83% occurring once. The sequencing input was PBMCs or T cells enriched from blood (not recorded which). Receptor source: a woman in her 40s who had been exposed to COVID-19.

The J gene is TRBJ1-4, the V gene TRBV7-6, with D perhaps matching TRBD1 (5 bases). Germline V gene sequence: CDR1 SGHVS, CDR2 FNYEAQ. The CDR3 is 15 amino acids. V was pared by 5 bases and J by 0 bases, with 10 bases between. The CDR3 DNA sequence: TGTGCCAGCAGCATGGGGGGGGCAACTAATGAAAAACTGTTTTTT. Translated: CASSMGGATNEKLFF. Combining the CDR3 with reference TRBV7-6 and TRBJ1-4 gives the whole variable domain GAGVSQSPRYKVTKRGQDVALRCDPISGHVSLYWYRQALGQGPEFLTYFNYEAQQDKSGLPNDRFSAERPEGSISTLTIQRTEQRDSAMYRCASSMGGATNEKLFFGSGTQLSVL.

V gene TRBV7-2 combines with J gene TRBJ2-5; D may be TRBD1 (5 bases). CDR3 length: 14 residues. The ends were cut back, 5 bases at V and 2 bases at J, with 12 bases in the middle. Germline lookup yields CDR1 SGHTA and CDR2 FQGNSA. This CDR3 reads CASSPRAGQETQYF. DNA for the CDR3: TGTGCCAGCAGCCCCCGGGCAGGGCAAGAGACCCAGTACTTC.